The TCR beta chain described here comes from a study of T-cell reconstitution after alpha-beta-depleted transplantation in children. In this sample, this clonotype turned up many times. This sample's TCRbeta library carried unique molecular identifier barcodes. TCRdb re-called the PCR reads through MiXCR, storing one row per CDR3 protein. The top ten hold roughly a tenth of the sample, which has 300,000 or so distinct CDR3 sequences, around 9.6% seen once. The ends were cut back, 4 bases at V and 5 bases at J, with 9 bases in the middle. The CDR3 covers 13 residues. The chain joins TRBV12-3 or TRBV12-4 to TRBJ2-1, with D hard to call. This specimen consisted of PBMCs from the stem cell graft donor, obtained from the stem cell graft. This clonotype originated in a human donor who donated a stem cell graft to a child with SCID. The CDR3 here is CASSWGPDNEQFF. CDR3 coding DNA: TGTGCCAGCAGTTGGGGTCCCGACAATGAGCAGTTCTTC.